This T cell receptor (beta chain) is drawn from a study of T cell responses to AZD1222 COVID-19 vaccine. Trimming left V 1 base short and J 2 bases short, with 9 bases between. The CDR3 runs 15 residues. From germline, CDR1 is SGHTA and CDR2 FQGNSA. Clones were sequenced by immunoSEQ multiplex PCR, and TCRdb holds only the in-frame ones, with some missing. This table holds about 150,000 clones, over 90% found once. The chain has TRBV7-2 and TRBJ1-5; D might be TRBD1 (5 bases). The specimen comprised peripheral blood, sampled 28 days after the second AZD1222 dose. The receptor's source is an adult who received the AZD1222 COVID-19 vaccine. Here the CDR3 DNA reads TGTGCCAGCAGCTTAGGGCAGGGACGCAATCAGCCCCAGCATTTT. It yields the protein CASSLGQGRNQPQHF. Together with reference TRBV7-2 and TRBJ1-5, the CDR3 gives the full variable domain: GAGVSQSPSNKVTEKGKDVELRCDPISGHTALYWYRQSLGQGLEFLIYFQGNSAPDKSGLPSDRFSAERTGGSVSTLTIQRTQQEDSAVYLCASSLGQGRNQPQHFGDGTRLSIL.